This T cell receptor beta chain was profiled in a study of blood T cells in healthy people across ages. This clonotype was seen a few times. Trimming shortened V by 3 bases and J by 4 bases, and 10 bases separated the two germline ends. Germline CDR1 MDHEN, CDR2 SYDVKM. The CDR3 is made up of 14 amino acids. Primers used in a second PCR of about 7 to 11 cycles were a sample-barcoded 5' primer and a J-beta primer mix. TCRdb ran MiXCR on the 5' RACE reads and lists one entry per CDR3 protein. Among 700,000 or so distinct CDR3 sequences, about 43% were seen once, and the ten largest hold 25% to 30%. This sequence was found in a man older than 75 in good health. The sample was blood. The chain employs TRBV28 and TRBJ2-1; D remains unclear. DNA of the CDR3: TGTGCCAGCAGTTTCATCAGGCAGTACAATGAGCAGTTCTTC. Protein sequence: CASSFIRQYNEQFF.